The clone carrying this T cell receptor (beta chain) was detected many times. This entry belongs to a study of identical twins. TCRdb reanalysed the 5' RACE reads using MiXCR and keeps one entry per CDR3 protein. The sample holds about 900,000 distinct CDR3 sequences, roughly 12% seen once. This sample was shared with a second study, whose subject was yellow fever vaccine responses in identical twins.

Sequencing was carried out using PBMCs. The TCR originated in a woman under 30 in good health.

The CDR3 protein is CAISRDGYGYTF. In DNA form, the CDR3 reads TGTGCCATCAGTAGGGACGGCTATGGCTACACCTTC. The V gene is TRBV10-3, the J gene TRBJ1-2, with TRBD1 as a possible D gene (5 bases). This CDR3 region has 12 residues. Trimming stripped 5 bases from V and 4 bases from J, with 8 bases between. Germline assignment: CDR1 ENHRY and CDR2 SYGVKD.